This TCR beta chain derives from a study of blood T cell repertoires in COVID-19 (TCRdb year 2020). With respect to the entire study: Samples from collaborators originated in the United States, Italy and Spain and spanned both the acute and convalescent phases of COVID-19. The material from the prospective study consisted of cDNA or gDNA derived from T cells, B-cell-depleted T cells, or PBMCs. Deeply sampled blood TCRbeta repertoires from subjects exposed to, actively infected with, or recovered from COVID-19 were included in the dataset. The repertoires were released in a freely available public database intended as a resource for research on the immune response to SARS-CoV-2. Samples came from the ongoing ImmuneRACE study (first 160 participants) plus 1,254 subjects from 6 global collaborators. Nearly every sample came with metadata listing a de-identified subject ID, COVID-19 status, age in years and sex. HLA class I and class II types, where available, came from metadata supplied by the sample provider rather than from assay-based typing. The investigation overall reported the following: Clinical and demographic metadata were provided uncurated, with the amount varying by source and participant.

As to this clone: Its recognized antigen is unknown. Base-call qualities are not available, and no considerably larger clone is one nucleotide away.

V is cut by 7 bases and J by 3 bases, and the space between the germline ends is 15 bases. From the cysteine up to the phenylalanine, the CDR3 has a length of 15 residues. Only CDR3 DNA remains: 45 bases, in frame from the first base. CDR1 is given as MNHEY and CDR2 as SVGAGI, both from the germline V gene. Participants in the prospective study were enrolled through a virtual design, were aged roughly 18 to 100 years, and lived in under 25 United States geographic areas. In the prospective study, cohorts were assigned on the basis of participant-reported clinical history obtained from a screening survey and a study questionnaire. Recovered participants in ImmuneRACE Cohort 3 were defined by two consecutive negative NP/OP PCR tests, clearance by a healthcare professional, or resolution of symptoms. In the prospective study, whole blood, serum and a nasopharyngeal or oropharyngeal swab were collected from each participant by mobile phlebotomists. Participants in the prospective study had the option to provide additional blood draws and questionnaires over a 2-month period. Prospective study blood samples were shipped either frozen or at room temperature before DNA extraction.

TCRbeta CDR3 regions were amplified from genomic DNA using the immunoSEQ Assay, a bias-controlled multiplex PCR. Concerning the study's data processing: The number of nucleated cells in each sample was estimated from the amplification of reference gene primers within the assay. To quantify the absolute abundance of each unique TCRbeta CDR3 rearrangement, sequence reads were collapsed and filtered. For each sample, productive Simpson clonality was calculated by taking the square root of Simpson's diversity index across productive rearrangements. Held by TCRdb, this immuneACCESS table contains in-frame sequences only and omits some clones. Under half of the omission traces to an unresolved V gene where checked; the cause of the rest is unknown. Clonal size and the V and J genes are those of that table, whereas D and trimming came from the DNA. For this sample there are 180,000 or so clones; around 80% appear just once. Clones ranked in the top ten supply over 10% of the sample.

The specimen was PBMCs or T cells enriched from blood (not recorded which). This chain joins TRBV6-5 to TRBJ1-4, with no confidently assigned D gene. This clonotype was sampled from a woman between 55 and 75 years old who had recovered from COVID-19. The sequenced DNA: TGTGCCAGCACCCCGGAGGGTCTACCTAATGAAAAACTGTTTTTT. This is translated as CASTPEGLPNEKLFF.